This entry is about one T cell receptor (beta chain). Its target is unknown. One frozen approximately 470,000-cell aliquot per fraction was sequenced. This specimen belongs to a study of coeliac disease. In the study overall: Coeliac patients had active, refractory type I, or gluten-free-diet-controlled disease. Without high-resolution HLA typing, biased TRBV7-2 usage was queried. Findings and limits, study-wide: Largely private TRB repertoires meant most sequences were sample-unique.

This CDR3 spans 16 amino acids. The V gene end was trimmed by 2 bases and the J gene end by 1 base; junction bases not matched to a gene: 6. The germline CDR1 and CDR2 sequences are SGHTA and FQGNSA. Assay: immunoSEQ multiplex PCR; the TCRdb copy retains only in-frame clones and omits some. Of roughly 1,000 clones listed, around 60% were seen once; the top ten hold about an eighth. The receptor was isolated from a woman aged 45-59 years with celiac disease on a gluten-free diet. Sequenced sample: lamina propria lymphocytes from the gut. V and J are TRBV7-2 and TRBJ2-7, with TRBD2 matching over 9 bases. CDR3 loop: CASSLFRRGGSYEQYF. The CDR3 region has the DNA TGTGCCAGCAGCTTATTCCGGCGGGGGGGTTCCTACGAGCAGTACTTC.